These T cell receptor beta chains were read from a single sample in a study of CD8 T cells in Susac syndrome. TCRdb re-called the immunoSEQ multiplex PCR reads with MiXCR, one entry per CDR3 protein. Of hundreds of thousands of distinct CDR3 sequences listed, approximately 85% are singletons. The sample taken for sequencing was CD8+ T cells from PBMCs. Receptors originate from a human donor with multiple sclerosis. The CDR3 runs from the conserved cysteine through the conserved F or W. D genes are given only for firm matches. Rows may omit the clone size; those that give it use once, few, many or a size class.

CDR3 DNA: TGTGCCAGCATCCGACCGGATGGCTACACCTTC; CDR3 protein: CASIRPDGYTF; clone size: -; D gene: -; J gene: TRBJ1-2; V gene: TRBV7-9
CDR3 DNA: TGTGCCAGTAGTATTGGGGCGGGAGTCTACAATGAGCAGTTCTTC; CDR3 protein: CASSIGAGVYNEQFF; clone size: -; D gene: TRBD2; J gene: TRBJ2-1; V gene: TRBV19
CDR3 DNA: TGTGCCAGCAGCTTGGAGGACAGGGGGATCTACGAGCAGTACTTC; CDR3 protein: CASSLEDRGIYEQYF; clone size: -; D gene: TRBD1; J gene: TRBJ2-7; V gene: TRBV5-4
CDR3 DNA: TGTGCCAGCAGCCTAGGCGGGGGTCAAGCCTACGAGCAGTACTTC; CDR3 protein: CASSLGGGQAYEQYF; clone size: once; D gene: TRBD2; J gene: TRBJ2-7; V gene: TRBV7-9
CDR3 DNA: TGTGCCAGCAGTTACTCGGGGCACCGGGACCAGTATGGCTACACCTTC; CDR3 protein: CASSYSGHRDQYGYTF; clone size: -; D gene: -; J gene: TRBJ1-2; V gene: TRBV6-5
CDR3 DNA: TGCGCCAGCAGCCAAGGGACAGGGGTCTATGGCTACACCTTC; CDR3 protein: CASSQGTGVYGYTF; clone size: once; D gene: TRBD1; J gene: TRBJ1-2; V gene: TRBV4-3
CDR3 DNA: TGTGCCAGCAGTTTACAGGGGACAGGGACCGTTTTCAGCTACGAGCAGTACTTC; CDR3 protein: CASSLQGTGTVFSYEQYF; clone size: -; D gene: TRBD1; J gene: TRBJ2-7; V gene: TRBV27
CDR3 DNA: TGTGCCAGCCAGAATCCGGGACTAGCGGGAGGGCGGTCGGGCAATGAGCAGTTCTTC; CDR3 protein: CASQNPGLAGGRSGNEQFF; clone size: once; D gene: TRBD2; J gene: TRBJ2-1; V gene: TRBV7-9
CDR3 DNA: TGTGCCAGCAGTTACCTCACAGATACGCAGTATTTT; CDR3 protein: CASSYLTDTQYF; clone size: few; D gene: -; J gene: TRBJ2-3; V gene: TRBV6-2/TRBV6-3
CDR3 DNA: TGCGCCAGCAGCCTCATAGCGGGAAGTAGCGAGCAGTACTTC; CDR3 protein: CASSLIAGSSEQYF; clone size: -; D gene: TRBD2; J gene: TRBJ2-7; V gene: TRBV4-1
CDR3 DNA: TGTGCCAGTAGTACGCTAGGCCGGGACACTGAAGCTTTCTTT; CDR3 protein: CASSTLGRDTEAFF; clone size: -; D gene: -; J gene: TRBJ1-1; V gene: TRBV19
CDR3 DNA: TGTGCCAGTTACCACAGGGAATCTGGGGCCAACGTCCTGACTTTC; CDR3 protein: CASYHRESGANVLTF; clone size: -; D gene: -; J gene: TRBJ2-6; V gene: TRBV19
CDR3 DNA: TGCAGCGTGAACACTGAAGCTTTCTTT; CDR3 protein: CSVNTEAFF; clone size: -; D gene: -; J gene: TRBJ1-1; V gene: TRBV29-1
CDR3 DNA: TGTGCCAGCATACAAAGTCGGGCCAACGTCCTGACTTTC; CDR3 protein: CASIQSRANVLTF; clone size: -; D gene: -; J gene: TRBJ2-6; V gene: TRBV27
CDR3 DNA: TGTGCCAGCAGTCTACACCGGAACCAGGCGGACACTGAAGCTTTCTTT; CDR3 protein: CASSLHRNQADTEAFF; clone size: -; D gene: -; J gene: TRBJ1-1; V gene: TRBV28
CDR3 DNA: TGTGCCAGCAGCCAAGGGTCAGAGACCCAGTACTTC; CDR3 protein: CASSQGSETQYF; clone size: few; D gene: -; J gene: TRBJ2-5; V gene: TRBV14
CDR3 DNA: TGTGCCAGCACTACCGGGACAGGGTGGGAGCAGTACTTC; CDR3 protein: CASTTGTGWEQYF; clone size: -; D gene: TRBD1; J gene: TRBJ2-7; V gene: TRBV6-5
CDR3 DNA: TGCGCCAGCAGCTTTATGGGACAGAGAAATCAGCCCCAGCATTTT; CDR3 protein: CASSFMGQRNQPQHF; clone size: -; D gene: TRBD1; J gene: TRBJ1-5; V gene: TRBV7-2
CDR3 DNA: TGTGCCAGCAGTAAAGGACAGGGGGCAAAAGAGCAGTTCTTC; CDR3 protein: CASSKGQGAKEQFF; clone size: once; D gene: TRBD1; J gene: TRBJ2-1; V gene: TRBV6-2/TRBV6-3
CDR3 DNA: TGTGCCAGCAGTTCCTTCGGTTACTATGGCTACACCTTC; CDR3 protein: CASSSFGYYGYTF; clone size: -; D gene: -; J gene: TRBJ1-2; V gene: TRBV6-2/TRBV6-3
CDR3 DNA: TGCGCCAGCAGCCCGGACCTTTCCAATCAGCCCCAGCATTTT; CDR3 protein: CASSPDLSNQPQHF; clone size: few; D gene: -; J gene: TRBJ1-5; V gene: TRBV4-1
CDR3 DNA: TGTGCCAGCAGTTTAGAGACCTACTACGAGCAGTACTTC; CDR3 protein: CASSLETYYEQYF; clone size: -; D gene: -; J gene: TRBJ2-7; V gene: TRBV28
CDR3 DNA: TGTGCCAGCAGCTTAGCCAATTCTGGCGGGTGGCAAGATACGCAGTATTTT; CDR3 protein: CASSLANSGGWQDTQYF; clone size: -; D gene: -; J gene: TRBJ2-3; V gene: TRBV7-9
CDR3 DNA: TGTGCCAGCAGACCTAACAGGGATCTGAACACTGAAGCTTTCTTT; CDR3 protein: CASRPNRDLNTEAFF; clone size: -; D gene: -; J gene: TRBJ1-1; V gene: TRBV7-6
CDR3 DNA: TGTGCCAGCGAACAGGGCTGGGAGCAGTTCTTC; CDR3 protein: CASEQGWEQFF; clone size: -; D gene: -; J gene: TRBJ2-1; V gene: TRBV5-6
CDR3 DNA: TGTGCCAGCAGCCCTAATGGGATGTATGAGCAGTTCTTC; CDR3 protein: CASSPNGMYEQFF; clone size: once; D gene: -; J gene: TRBJ2-1; V gene: TRBV5-4